The clone carrying this T cell receptor (beta chain) was seen only a few times. Its antigen is undetermined. The data stem from a study of beta chain features in type 1 diabetes. Regarding the study as a whole: TCRB CDR3s were moderately but significantly shorter in Type 1 diabetes patients in all four CD4+ subsets.

The authors reverse transcribed all of the isolated RNA, so sequencing captured expressed TCRB transcripts. Libraries were prepared by immunoSEQ multiplex PCR; TCRdb keeps only in-frame clonotypes and omits some of them. The sample lists about 650,000 clones; roughly 12% were seen once. This CDR3 spans 13 amino acids. The V gene's germline CDR1 is SGHDN and CDR2 FVKESK. Germline trimming cut 4 bases from V and 11 bases from J; bases unmatched to any gene: 4. This receptor was taken from a man between 25 and 39 years old with type 1 diabetes. The sequencing input was naive CD4+ T cells from blood. J is TRBJ1-5 and V is TRBV14, with 11 bases fitting TRBD1. The CDR3 protein is CASSLGQGGSQHF. The CDR3 bases are TGTGCCAGCAGCCTGGGACAGGGGGGGTCCCAGCATTTT. The full variable domain, its missing parts supplied by reference TRBV14 and TRBJ1-5, is EAGVTQFPSHSVIEKGQTVTLRCDPISGHDNLYWYRRVMGKEIKFLLHFVKESKQDESGMPNNRFLAERTGGTYSTLKVQPAELEDSGVYFCASSLGQGGSQHFGDGTRLSIL.